Listed below are T cell receptor beta chains from one sample, sequenced in a study of CD8+ T cells in alopecia areata. Measured with immunoSEQ multiplex PCR; TCRdb has only the in-frame clones, and not every one. The sample has 100,000 to 150,000 clones, 61% seen once. This specimen consisted of CD4+ T cells sorted from blood, obtained at week 4, from a patient treated with tofacitinib. The receptor set was obtained from a human donor with alopecia areata. Each CDR3 is given with its conserved first and last residue. The order of the fields is V gene, J gene, clone size, D gene, CDR3 DNA, CDR3 protein. D genes are given only for firm matches. Size is stated for part of the rows, as once, few or many counts, or as a class when the clone is expanded.

TRBV9,TRBJ2-3,-,TRBD1,TGTGCCAGCAGCACCGGGGACAGTAAGCAGTATTTT,CASSTGDSKQYF
TRBV10-3,TRBJ2-7,-,TRBD1,TGTGCCATCAGTGAAACAGGGGACGAGCAGTACTTC,CAISETGDEQYF
TRBV14,TRBJ2-5,-,-,TGTGCCAGCAGCCTGTCAGGGGTCATGAAGACCCAGTACTTC,CASSLSGVMKTQYF
TRBV28,TRBJ1-1,-,TRBD1,TGTGCCAGCAGGCAGACAGGGCCCAACACTGAAGCTTTCTTT,CASRQTGPNTEAFF
TRBV29-1,TRBJ2-5,-,-,TGCAGCGTTGAAATGTGGCGAACTCACCAAGAGACCCAGTACTTC,CSVEMWRTHQETQYF
TRBV28,TRBJ1-5,few,-,TGTGCCAGCATCCCGGGTGGGGGGCAGCCCCAGCATTTT,CASIPGGGQPQHF
TRBV6-5,TRBJ2-4,-,TRBD1,TGTGCCAGCAGTTACGGACAGGGCTCCAAAAACATTCAGTACTTC,CASSYGQGSKNIQYF
TRBV5-1,TRBJ1-5,-,-,TGCGCCAGCAGCTTGGGATTGGGCGGCTATCAGCCCCAGCATTTT,CASSLGLGGYQPQHF
TRBV7-3,TRBJ2-3,-,-,TGTGCCAGCAGTATAGGGGCAAGCACAGATACGCAGTATTTT,CASSIGASTDTQYF
TRBV9,TRBJ1-2,-,-,TGTGCCAGCAGCTTAAGTAACTATGGCTACACCTTC,CASSLSNYGYTF
TRBV5-1,TRBJ1-2,-,-,TGCGCCAGCAGCTTGGCTTCAGGGACGCATGGCTACACCTTC,CASSLASGTHGYTF
TRBV5-5,TRBJ1-3,few,-,TGTGCCAGCAGCTCAGGACAGAGGAACACCATATATTTT,CASSSGQRNTIYF
TRBV2,TRBJ1-1,-,TRBD1,TGTGCCAGCAGGCGGGACAGGAACACTGAAGCTTTCTTT,CASRRDRNTEAFF
TRBV11-3,TRBJ2-7,-,-,TGTGCCAGCAGCCCGCGGGACGGCTACGAGCAGTACTTC,CASSPRDGYEQYF
TRBV29-1,TRBJ2-7,few,TRBD2,TGCAGCGCCGCGAGCGGGGGTTCCTACGAGCAGTACTTC,CSAASGGSYEQYF
TRBV2,TRBJ1-6,-,TRBD1,TGTGCCAGCAGTGGGACAGGAGATTCACCCCTCCACTTT,CASSGTGDSPLHF